The 26 T cell receptor beta chains listed next were all sequenced from one sample in a study of blood T cell repertoires in COVID-19. Repertoires were generated with immunoSEQ multiplex PCR, while TCRdb's copy carries only in-frame clones and drops some. The sample records tens of thousands of clones, 81% being singletons. The material sequenced was peripheral blood. These receptors were obtained from a man older than 75 with acute or convalescent COVID-19.

This clone was picked up one time. The V and J genes are TRBV5-4 and TRBJ2-7; 7 positions agree with TRBD1. This CDR3 is built from 14 residues. In germline, CDR1 is SGHNT, CDR2 YYREEE (reference sequence). V dropped 5 bases and J dropped 1; count of bases not matched to a gene: 6. The CDR3 protein is CASSPQGDSYEQYF. DNA for the CDR3: TGTGCCAGCAGTCCCCAGGGGGATTCCTACGAGCAGTACTTC. Filled out from reference TRBV5-4 and TRBJ2-7, the complete variable domain reads ETGVTQSPTHLIKTRGQQVTLRCSSQSGHNTVSWYQQALGQGPQFIFQYYREEENGRGNFPPRFSGLQFPNYSSELNVNALELDDSALYLCASSPQGDSYEQYFGPGTRLTVT.

The rearrangement uses TRBV4-1 and TRBJ2-1, with TRBD1 matching over 10 bases. The V segment lost 0 bases and the J segment 14 bases; nucleotides outside the gene matches: 4. CDR3 length equals 13 residues. CDR1 is MGHRA and CDR2 is YSYEKL in the germline V gene. CDR3 protein: CASSQDQGQGKFF. The DNA for the CDR3 is TGCGCCAGCAGCCAAGATCAGGGACAGGGGAAGTTCTTC.

CDR3 in DNA: TGTGCCAGCAGTTTGGGCAGAAACACTGAAGCTTTCTTT. It translates to CASSLGRNTEAFF. V gene TRBV28 combines with J gene TRBJ1-1; D gene ambiguous. Germline CDR1 and CDR2: MDHEN and SYDVKM. The CDR3 is made up of 13 amino acids. Trimming shortened V by 3 bases and J by 2 bases, and 7 bases separated the two germline ends.

The rearrangement joins TRBV5-1 to TRBJ2-5; possible D gene TRBD1, 6 bases. Germline V gives CDR1 SGHRS, CDR2 YFSETQ. The CDR3 spans 16 residues. Trimming removed 3 bases from V and 4 bases from J, with 19 bases in between. The CDR3 sequence: CASSSAPSNRAETQYF. CDR3 in DNA: TGCGCCAGCAGCTCCGCCCCCTCCAACAGGGCAGAGACCCAGTACTTC.

J is TRBJ2-1 and V is TRBV20-1; D is ambiguous. V gave up 3 bases and J gave up 1 base, with 10 bases separating them. Germline CDR1 is DFQATT and CDR2 is SNEGSKA (reference sequence). This CDR3 is 14 amino acids long. For the CDR3, the DNA is TGCAGTGCTAGTGCCAGCGCTTCCTACAATGAGCAGTTCTTC. This translates into CSASASASYNEQFF.

The rearrangement uses TRBV5-1 and TRBJ2-2, with D tentatively TRBD1 (6 bases). Germline CDR1 is SGHRS and CDR2 is YFSETQ. With 4 bases removed from V and 2 bases from J, the gap between germline ends came to 12 bases. This CDR3 is built from 15 residues. CDR3 nucleotides: TGCGCCAGCAGCGGTGCGGACAGAAACACCGGGGAGCTGTTTTTT. Protein sequence: CASSGADRNTGELFF.

V gene TRBV7-3 combines with J gene TRBJ2-1; D possibly corresponds to TRBD1 (6 bases). The length of the CDR3 is 12 residues. The germline gives CDR1 SGHTA, CDR2 FQGTGA. Deletions cut 0 bases from V and 14 bases from J, with 11 bases between. CDR3 sequence reads: CASSLTQGMKFF. The CDR3 nucleotides read TGTGCCAGCAGCTTAACGCAGGGGATGAAGTTCTTC.

The chain links TRBV28 to TRBJ1-2, with D hard to call. The CDR3 loop spans 12 amino acids. V was pared by 4 bases and J by 1 base, with 4 bases between. Per the germline V gene, CDR1 is MDHEN and CDR2 is SYDVKM. The CDR3 DNA follows: TGTGCCAGCAGTTCCCTTAACTATGGCTACACCTTC. This translates into CASSSLNYGYTF.

The rearrangement links TRBV9 to TRBJ1-5, with a possible D match to TRBD1 (5 bases). CDR1 and CDR2 from the germline V gene are SGDLS and YYNGEE. V shed 2 bases and J shed 0 bases, with 9 bases lying between them. The CDR3 loop spans 15 amino acids. The CDR3 DNA sequence: TGTGCCAGCAGCGTGGGACTCCTTAGCAATCAGCCCCAGCATTTT. Translated: CASSVGLLSNQPQHF.

The chain has TRBV7-9 and TRBJ2-5; 8 nucleotides align to TRBD1. The CDR3 totals 15 residues. The trim removed 5 bases at V and 5 bases at J, leaving 10 bases unmatched. Germline V gene lookup returns CDR1 SEHNR and CDR2 FQNEAQ (reference sequence). The CDR3 region is CASSALQGVGETQYF. CDR3 bases: TGTGCCAGCAGCGCGCTACAGGGGGTCGGCGAGACCCAGTACTTC.

The chain joins TRBV19 to TRBJ2-1; 7 nucleotides match TRBD1. V trimming: 5 bases; J trimming: 2 bases; junction bases outside the gene matches: 9. Per germline, CDR1 LNHDA and CDR2 SQIVND (reference sequence). The CDR3 contains 16 residues. CDR3: CASSQPRQGAYNEQFF. CDR3 DNA: TGTGCCAGTAGTCAGCCTCGACAGGGAGCCTACAATGAGCAGTTCTTC.

The gene calls are TRBV2 and TRBJ1-1; D unresolved. This CDR3 is 14 amino acids long. Germline values: CDR1 SNHLY, CDR2 FYNNEI. V shed 5 bases and J shed 0 bases, with 10 bases lying between them. The CDR3 loop is CASSLLTVNTEAFF. The CDR3, as DNA: TGTGCCAGCAGTTTACTTACGGTGAACACTGAAGCTTTCTTT.

J is TRBJ2-1 and V is TRBV3-1 (or the pseudogene TRBV3-2), with D maybe TRBD2 (6 bases). Per the germline V gene, CDR1 is LGHDT and CDR2 is YNNKEL (reference sequence). Trimming stripped 1 base from V and 0 bases from J, with 13 bases between. The CDR3 contains 17 residues. The CDR3 DNA reads TGTGCCAGCAGCCAAGTTCCAGCGGGTCACTCCTACAATGAGCAGTTCTTC. Encoded protein: CASSQVPAGHSYNEQFF.

This chain joins TRBV27 and TRBJ2-3; D remains unclear. Trimming pared 3 bases from V and 1 base from J, leaving 5 bases between. Germline CDR1 is MNHEY and CDR2 is SMNVEV (reference sequence). This CDR3 has 13 residues. The DNA for the CDR3 is TGTGCCAGCAGTTTGGCGGGCACAGATACGCAGTATTTT. It translates to CASSLAGTDTQYF.

The rearrangement joins TRBV5-5 to TRBJ2-1; 7 nucleotides agree with TRBD2. V shed 2 bases and J 2 bases; nucleotides not matched to a gene: 4. The CDR3 covers 15 residues. Germline assignment: CDR1 SGHKS and CDR2 YYEKEE (reference sequence). The CDR3 nucleotides read TGTGCCAGCAGCTTAACTAGCGTAACCTACAATGAGCAGTTCTTC. Translation gives CASSLTSVTYNEQFF.

V usage is TRBV5-1 and J usage is TRBJ1-2, with a tentative D call TRBD1 (6 bases). Deletions cut 2 bases from V and 9 bases from J, with 17 bases between. The CDR3 runs 14 residues. CDR1 and CDR2 (germline): SGHRS, YFSETQ. CDR3 nucleotides: TGCGCCAGCAGCTTAGTAGGCAGGGGAGAAAGCTACACCTTC. Its translation: CASSLVGRGESYTF.

The chain carries TRBV6-1 and TRBJ1-5, with D hard to call. The germline V gene encodes CDR1 MNHNS and CDR2 SASEGT. This CDR3 is built from 12 residues. The V gene lost 3 bases and the J gene lost 7 bases, with 7 bases spanning the gap. CDR3 nucleotide sequence: TGTGCCAGCAGTGACCTTCGGCAGCCCCAGCATTTT. Its translation is CASSDLRQPQHF.

V usage is TRBV5-1 and J usage is TRBJ2-1, with 14 bases that match TRBD2. The CDR3 is made up of 18 amino acids. Germline values: CDR1 SGHRS, CDR2 YFSETQ. The V segment lost 0 bases and the J segment 2 bases; nucleotides outside the gene matches: 4. CDR3 in DNA: TGCGCCAGCAGCTTGGTGCCGACTAGCGGGAGGGCCTACAATGAGCAGTTCTTC. It codes for CASSLVPTSGRAYNEQFF.

The gene calls are TRBV19 and TRBJ2-1, with no clear D. This CDR3 is 11 amino acids long. CDR1 and CDR2 (germline): LNHDA, SQIVND (reference sequence). Deletions cut 4 bases from V and 8 bases from J, with 6 bases between. The CDR3 region has the DNA TGTGCCAGTAGTAACGGTGATGAGCAGTTCTTC. Translating it yields CASSNGDEQFF.

This chain connects TRBV3-1 (or the pseudogene TRBV3-2) to TRBJ1-1; 7 bases align to TRBD1. Looked up from germline, CDR1 is LGHDT and CDR2 is YNNKEL (reference sequence). Trimming cost V 4 bases and J 4 bases; bases outside gene matches: 9. The CDR3 length is 15 residues. CDR3 in amino acids: CASSPGGRGITEAFF. As DNA, the CDR3 is TGTGCCAGCAGCCCTGGGGGCAGGGGGATCACTGAAGCTTTCTTT.

This sequence joins TRBV18 and TRBJ1-5, with 7 bases identical to TRBD1. The CDR3 is made up of 14 amino acids. Germline assignment: CDR1 KGHSH and CDR2 LQKENI. Losses at the gene ends were 3 bases for V and 5 bases for J; bases not matched to a gene: 4. The DNA for the CDR3 is TGTGCCAGCTCACCGGGACAGCAATATCAGCCCCAGCATTTT. Translation: CASSPGQQYQPQHF. Together with reference TRBV18 and TRBJ1-5, the CDR3 gives the full variable domain: NAGVMQNPRHLVRRRGQEARLRCSPMKGHSHVYWYRQLPEEGLKFMVYLQKENIIDESGMPKERFSAEFPKEGPSILRIQQVVRGDSAAYFCASSPGQQYQPQHFGDGTRLSIL.

This clone came up once. This chain connects TRBV6-6 to TRBJ1-5, with unresolved D. Per the germline V gene, CDR1 is MNHNY and CDR2 is SVGAGI (reference sequence). The CDR3 has 12 residues. Deletions cut 6 bases from V and 3 bases from J, with 6 bases between. The CDR3 is CASRSNNQPQHF. CDR3 nucleotide sequence: TGTGCCAGCAGAAGCAACAATCAGCCCCAGCATTTT.

The V and J genes are TRBV7-9 and TRBJ1-2; D ambiguous. With 1 base removed from V and 4 bases from J, the gap between germline ends came to 7 bases. CDR1 is SEHNR, CDR2 FQNEAQ, per germline (reference sequence). The CDR3 runs to 13 residues. In DNA form, the CDR3 reads TGTGCCAGCAGCTTAGACACAGCCTATGGCTACACCTTC. The encoded protein is CASSLDTAYGYTF.

The genes are TRBV5-6 and TRBJ1-6; no clear D. CDR1 is SGHDT, CDR2 YYEEEE, per germline. Trimming pared 1 base from V and 10 bases from J, leaving 9 bases between. The CDR3 runs to 13 residues. CDR3 sequence reads: CASSLSSQSPLHF. The CDR3 DNA is TGTGCCAGCAGCTTGTCCTCACAATCACCCCTCCACTTT.

The chain couples TRBV24-1 to TRBJ2-3; 7 bases align to TRBD1. V lost 4 bases and J lost 0; bases outside the gene matches: 6. This CDR3 comprises 16 residues. Germline lookup yields CDR1 KGHDR and CDR2 SFDVKD. In nucleotides, the CDR3 is TGTGCCACCAGTGACCCAGGGGGTGCTAGCACAGATACGCAGTATTTT. It codes for CATSDPGGASTDTQYF.

The chain uses TRBV14 and TRBJ1-2; D gene unclear. Trimming pared 4 bases from V and 6 bases from J, leaving 12 bases between. This CDR3 is built from 13 residues. CDR1 and CDR2 from the germline V gene are SGHDN and FVKESK. The CDR3 nucleotides read TGTGCCAGCAGCCCCCCGATTAGCGATGGCTACACCTTC. Amino acid sequence: CASSPPISDGYTF.